Below are 32 T cell receptor beta chains sequenced from a single sample in a study of blood T cell repertoires in COVID-19. The assay was immunoSEQ multiplex PCR, and TCRdb's table has in-frame clones only and misses some. The sample has 400,000 or so clones; more than 70% are singletons. The sequenced sample was PBMCs or T cells enriched from blood (not recorded which). The receptors originated from a man aged 35 to 55 in a cohort exposed to, infected with or recovered from COVID-19 (not recorded which).

V gene TRBV2 combines with J gene TRBJ1-3; TRBD1 matches 8 bases. The J segment lost 5 bases and the V segment lost 10 bases, leaving 7 bases of the junction unmatched. CDR1 is SNHLY, CDR2 FYNNEI, per germline. CDR3 size: 13 residues. CDR3 sequence reads: CATRTGLRNTIYF. The DNA for the CDR3 is TGTGCCACCAGGACAGGGCTAAGAAACACCATATATTTT.

This sequence joins TRBV7-2 and TRBJ1-2; 7 positions match TRBD1. Per germline, CDR1 SGHTA and CDR2 FQGNSA. The CDR3 contains 14 residues. V dropped 4 bases and J dropped 2; count of bases not matched to a gene: 4. The CDR3 region has the DNA TGTGCCAGCAGCTCCCAACAGGGGAACTATGGCTACACCTTC. It codes for CASSSQQGNYGYTF.

The genes are TRBV5-6 and TRBJ2-1; TRBD1 matches 9 bases. This CDR3 has 16 residues. The V segment lost 4 bases and the J segment 8 bases; nucleotides outside the gene matches: 13. CDR1 and CDR2 (germline): SGHDT, YYEEEE. Written as DNA, the CDR3 is TGTGCCAGCAGCGCCTTACAGGGGGCGTATATGGATGAGCAGTTCTTC. It encodes CASSALQGAYMDEQFF.

The V call is TRBV25-1, the J call TRBJ2-2, with TRBD1 matching over 7 bases. Looked up from germline, CDR1 is MGHDK and CDR2 is SYGVNS. Trimming cost V 2 bases and J 3 bases; bases outside gene matches: 6. CDR3 length: 16 residues. The CDR3 reads CASSEPGQGDTGELFF. In DNA, the CDR3 is TGTGCCAGCAGTGAACCCGGGCAGGGGGACACCGGGGAGCTGTTTTTT.

This chain joins TRBV11-3 and TRBJ1-6, with D uncertain. V was trimmed by 3 bases and J by 11 bases, leaving 2 bases between them. The CDR3 runs to 10 residues. CDR1 and CDR2 (germline): SGHNT, YENEEA. This CDR3 is CASSFTPLHF. The CDR3 bases are TGTGCCAGCAGCTTTACACCCCTCCACTTT.

The V and J genes are TRBV28 and TRBJ2-5, with a possible D match to TRBD2 (6 bases). This CDR3 has 13 amino acids. Trimming removed 7 bases from V and 4 bases from J, with 13 bases in between. Germline CDR1 MDHEN, CDR2 SYDVKM. The CDR3 region is CASTGGGAETQYF. The CDR3, as DNA: TGTGCCAGCACCGGAGGAGGGGCAGAGACCCAGTACTTC.

The V and J genes are TRBV10-3 and TRBJ2-1; 7 nucleotides agree with TRBD2. The CDR3 runs to 16 residues. The V gene's germline CDR1 is ENHRY and CDR2 SYGVKD. With 6 bases clipped from V and 0 bases from J, the junction kept 8 bases outside the gene matches. This CDR3 reads CAISQNRGVSYNEQFF. CDR3 in DNA: TGTGCCATCAGCCAAAACCGGGGGGTCTCCTACAATGAGCAGTTCTTC.

In this sample, this clone turned up once. The J gene is TRBJ2-2, the V gene TRBV7-2; 11 nucleotides match TRBD1. Germline-derived CDR1 and CDR2 are SGHTA and FQGNSA. The trim removed 1 base at V and 7 bases at J, leaving 2 bases unmatched. CDR3 length: 15 amino acids. The CDR3 sequence: CASSLGTGGIGELFF. The CDR3 region has the DNA TGTGCCAGCAGCTTAGGGACAGGGGGCATCGGGGAGCTGTTTTTT.

The CDR3 sequence: CASSPEGTSTDTQYF. The CDR3 bases are TGTGCCAGCAGCCCTGAGGGTACTAGCACAGATACGCAGTATTTT. The chain uses TRBV7-8 and TRBJ2-3; D may be TRBD2 (5 bases). CDR3 length: 15 amino acids. V lost 5 bases, J lost 0 bases, and 12 bases lay in between. The germline CDR1 and CDR2 sequences are SGHVS and FQNEAQ.

Only a few counts were recorded for this clone. The rearrangement uses TRBV3-1 (or the pseudogene TRBV3-2) and TRBJ2-1; 8 positions match TRBD2. The trim removed 5 bases at V and 6 bases at J, leaving 9 bases unmatched. The CDR3 has 15 residues. Germline CDR1 is LGHDT and CDR2 is YNNKEL (reference sequence). CDR3 coding DNA: TGTGCCAGCAGCTACAGCGGGAGAACGCTCAATGAGCAGTTCTTC. Translating gives CASSYSGRTLNEQFF.

This clone appeared a single time. CDR3 region: CASRKGQGHEKLFF. The DNA of the CDR3 is TGTGCCAGCAGGAAGGGACAGGGTCATGAAAAACTGTTTTTT. The chain has TRBV27 and TRBJ1-4; 9 nucleotides line up with TRBD1. With 6 bases clipped from V and 6 bases from J, the junction kept 5 bases outside the gene matches. The length of the CDR3 is 14 residues. Germline CDR1 MNHEY, CDR2 SMNVEV (reference sequence).

This rearrangement joins TRBV5-1 to TRBJ2-1; tentatively, D is TRBD2 (6 bases). Per germline, CDR1 SGHRS and CDR2 YFSETQ. V was clipped by 5 bases and J by 3 bases, with 12 bases between them. The CDR3 length is 14 residues. The CDR3: CASRWGTLYNEQFF. CDR3 nucleotides: TGCGCCAGCAGATGGGGGACTCTCTACAATGAGCAGTTCTTC.

On this clone itself: This sample includes further DNA sequences coding for the same CDR3. V gene TRBV27 combines with J gene TRBJ2-5; D possibly corresponds to TRBD1 (6 bases). Germline loops: CDR1 MNHEY, CDR2 SMNVEV (reference sequence). The CDR3 is made up of 13 amino acids. V was shortened by 5 bases and J by 4 bases, with 11 bases between the two germline ends. CDR3 DNA: TGTGCCAGCAGTACCAGGGGTCGAGAGACCCAGTACTTC. Translation gives CASSTRGRETQYF.

This chain uses TRBV5-1 with TRBJ2-7, with TRBD1 matching 9 bases. The J segment lost 3 bases and the V segment lost 5 bases, leaving 6 bases of the junction unmatched. The V gene's germline CDR1 is SGHRS and CDR2 YFSETQ. The CDR3 loop spans 14 amino acids. CDR3 sequence: CASRMPGQGYEQYF. The CDR3 DNA sequence: TGCGCCAGCAGGATGCCGGGACAGGGCTACGAGCAGTACTTC.

The chain links TRBV15 to TRBJ1-2; D may be TRBD1 (6 bases). V dropped 2 bases and J dropped 2 bases, with 21 bases sitting between them. From germline, CDR1 is LNHNV and CDR2 YYDKDF (reference sequence). The CDR3 extends over 18 amino acids. CDR3 DNA sequence: TGTGCCACCAGCAGAAATACTAGGGGGGGGCCCCGAAACTATGGCTACACCTTC. This sequence encodes CATSRNTRGGPRNYGYTF. The full variable domain, rest sourced from reference TRBV15 and TRBJ1-2, is DAMVIQNPRYQVTQFGKPVTLSCSQTLNHNVMYWYQQKSSQAPKLLFHYYDKDFNNEADTPDNFQSRRPNTSFCFLDIRSPGLGDTAMYLCATSRNTRGGPRNYGYTFGSGTRLTVV.

The rearrangement joins TRBV6-5 to TRBJ2-3; 7 bases are a match to TRBD1. The V segment lost 7 bases and the J segment 0 bases; nucleotides outside the gene matches: 7. CDR3 length: 15 amino acids. Germline CDR1 and CDR2: MNHEY and SVGAGI. The CDR3 here is CASKAQQGSTDTQYF. The CDR3 DNA is TGTGCCAGCAAGGCGCAACAGGGGAGCACAGATACGCAGTATTTT.

The chain couples TRBV2 to TRBJ2-5, with D possibly TRBD1 on 5 matching bases. The germline CDR1 and CDR2 sequences are SNHLY and FYNNEI. CDR3 length: 15 residues. V lost 0 bases and J lost 5, with 13 bases in between. In DNA form, the CDR3 reads TGTGCCAGCAGTGAAGCGGCGCAGGGTGGGGAGACCCAGTACTTC. Protein product: CASSEAAQGGETQYF.

This rearrangement joins TRBV19 to TRBJ2-6; 9 bases fit TRBD1. The J segment lost 2 bases and the V segment lost 7 bases, leaving 12 bases of the junction unmatched. The germline V gene has CDR1 LNHDA and CDR2 SQIVND (reference sequence). This CDR3 region has 18 residues. The CDR3 protein is CASTPSGTGLAGANVLTF. CDR3 bases: TGTGCCAGTACCCCCTCCGGGACAGGGTTAGCTGGGGCCAACGTCCTGACTTTC.

The gene calls are TRBV7-9 and TRBJ1-1; D might be TRBD1 (6 bases). CDR3 size: 13 residues. V was pared by 0 bases and J by 4 bases, with 6 bases between. CDR1 is SEHNR and CDR2 is FQNEAQ in the germline V gene (reference sequence). The DNA of the CDR3 is TGTGCCAGCAGCTTAGCGGACAGCACTGAAGCTTTCTTT. It encodes CASSLADSTEAFF.

On this clone itself: A read error may produce the germline difference seen at one junction end. The sample carries other DNA sequences with the same CDR3. The CDR3 reads CARKDKMAGEQYF. The CDR3 region has the DNA TGTGCCAGAAAGGATAAGATGGCGGGCGAGCAGTACTTT. V is TRBV9 and J is TRBJ2-7, with TRBD2 as a possible D gene (5 bases). CDR3 length: 13 amino acids. The germline CDR1 and CDR2 sequences are SGDLS and YYNGEE. The variable domain in full, completed from reference TRBV9 and TRBJ2-7, reads DSGVTQTPKHLITATGQRVTLRCSPRSGDLSVYWYQQSLDQGLQFLIQYYNGEERAKGNILERFSAQQFPDLHSELNLSSLELGDSALYFCARKDKMAGEQYFGPGTRLTVT.

The chain recombines TRBV6-5 with TRBJ1-2; 9 nucleotides align to TRBD1. V gave up 2 bases and J gave up 4 bases; unmatched junction bases: 2. The CDR3 consists of 14 residues. Germline assignment: CDR1 MNHEY and CDR2 SVGAGI. For the CDR3, the DNA is TGTGCCAGCAGTTACCAGGACAGGGGCTATGGCTACACCTTC. It codes for CASSYQDRGYGYTF.

This rearrangement joins TRBV2 to TRBJ1-1; 7 bases align to TRBD1. There are 14 residues in the CDR3. Germline CDR1 and CDR2: SNHLY and FYNNEI. Germline trimming cut 2 bases from V and 0 bases from J; bases unmatched to any gene: 0. The CDR3 loop reads CASSEQGVNTEAFF. The CDR3, as DNA: TGTGCCAGCAGTGAACAGGGGGTGAACACTGAAGCTTTCTTT.

This chain joins TRBV2 and TRBJ2-1; TRBD2 matches at 13 bases. Germline-derived CDR1 and CDR2 are SNHLY and FYNNEI. The CDR3 extends over 16 amino acids. Unmatched junction bases numbered 9, after V lost 6 bases and J lost 7 bases. DNA for the CDR3: TGTGCCAGCAGAGCCATTACTAGCGGGAGGGGGAATGAGCAGTTCTTC. Translated: CASRAITSGRGNEQFF.

Only one count was recorded for this clone. The V and J genes are TRBV15 and TRBJ2-2; D is ambiguous. Germline-derived CDR1 and CDR2 are LNHNV and YYDKDF (reference sequence). This CDR3 is 15 amino acids long. V was shortened by 3 bases and J by 1 base, with 9 bases between the two germline ends. The CDR3 here is CATSRVHRNTGELFF. The CDR3 coding sequence is TGTGCCACCAGCAGGGTACACAGGAACACCGGGGAGCTGTTTTTT.

The rearrangement links TRBV5-1 to TRBJ1-4; 7 bases agree with TRBD1. V shed 4 bases, J shed 0 bases, and the junction held 9 bases outside the gene matches. The CDR3 covers 17 residues. Per the germline V gene, CDR1 is SGHRS and CDR2 is YFSETQ. For the CDR3, the DNA is TGCGCCAGCAGCCGAACTTGGGACAGATCAACTAATGAAAAACTGTTTTTT. As protein: CASSRTWDRSTNEKLFF.

This sequence joins TRBV2 and TRBJ1-6; TRBD1 agrees at 9 bases. The CDR3 covers 14 residues. Trimming took 7 bases from V and 6 from J; bases not matched to a gene: 4. Per the germline V gene, CDR1 is SNHLY and CDR2 is FYNNEI. The DNA of the CDR3 is TGTGCCAGCAAACAGGGGGCTTTTAATTCACCCCTCCACTTT. Translated, it gives CASKQGAFNSPLHF.

The genes are TRBV7-2 and TRBJ1-4, with 10 bases aligning to TRBD1. J was trimmed by 5 bases and V by 5 bases; bases with no gene match: 5. CDR3 length: 15 amino acids. In germline, CDR1 is SGHTA, CDR2 FQGNSA. This chain's CDR3 is CASSLRQGANEKLFF. Written as DNA, the CDR3 is TGTGCCAGCAGCCTTAGACAGGGGGCAAATGAAAAACTGTTTTTT.

The chain has TRBV7-9 and TRBJ2-7; D is unresolved. Looked up from germline, CDR1 is SEHNR and CDR2 is FQNEAQ (reference sequence). V was trimmed by 1 base and J by 3 bases, leaving 4 bases between them. This CDR3 is built from 12 residues. CDR3 nucleotides: TGTGCCAGCAGCTTAGGAGACTACGAGCAGTACTTC. Translating gives CASSLGDYEQYF.

The rearrangement uses TRBV7-9 and TRBJ2-1, with no clear D. Germline assignment: CDR1 SEHNR and CDR2 FQNEAQ (reference sequence). V was trimmed by 2 bases and J by 8 bases, leaving 10 bases between them. The CDR3 is 13 residues long. The CDR3 reads CASSLSVIDEQFF. The CDR3 nucleotides read TGTGCCAGCAGCTTAAGCGTGATCGATGAGCAGTTCTTC.

The chain uses TRBV15 and TRBJ2-6; unclear D gene. This CDR3 is built from 15 residues. CDR1 and CDR2 (germline): LNHNV, YYDKDF (reference sequence). Trimming pared 1 base from V and 0 bases from J, leaving 4 bases between. The CDR3 loop reads CATSRAISGANVLTF. The CDR3 DNA reads as TGTGCCACCAGCAGAGCAATCTCTGGGGCCAACGTCCTGACTTTC.

This chain links TRBV29-1 with TRBJ1-1, with 7 bases fitting TRBD1. CDR3 length: 13 amino acids. CDR1 and CDR2 from the germline V gene are SQVTM and ANQGSEA. Losses at the gene ends were 5 bases for V and 0 bases for J; bases not matched to a gene: 3. Here the CDR3 DNA reads TGCAGCGTTTCGAGGGGGCTGAACACTGAAGCTTTCTTT. Translation gives CSVSRGLNTEAFF. The entire variable domain, with the rest obtained from reference TRBV29-1 and TRBJ1-1, is as follows: SAVISQKPSRDICQRGTSLTIQCQVDSQVTMMFWYRQQPGQSLTLIATANQGSEATYESGFVIDKFPISRPNLTFSTLTVSNMSPEDSSIYLCSVSRGLNTEAFFGQGTRLTVV.

This chain connects TRBV5-1 to TRBJ1-2, with 9 nucleotides matching TRBD1. Germline values: CDR1 SGHRS, CDR2 YFSETQ. Unmatched junction bases numbered 8, after V lost 2 bases and J lost 0 bases. The CDR3 has 17 amino acids. The CDR3 protein is CASSLDRGIIANYGYTF. The CDR3 nucleotides read TGCGCCAGCAGCTTAGACAGGGGGATTATAGCTAACTATGGCTACACCTTC.